This TCR beta chain emerged from a study of T-cell reconstitution after alpha-beta-depleted transplantation in children. Germline CDR1 reads MNHNS; CDR2 reads SASEGT. V shed 6 bases, J shed 4 bases, and the junction held 19 bases outside the gene matches. The CDR3 contains 18 residues. Unique molecular identifiers were built into the TCRbeta library. TCRdb redid the calling of the PCR reads with MiXCR, one entry per CDR3 protein. The sample has 490,000 or so distinct CDR3 sequences, 12% seen once. Source: PBMCs from the stem cell graft donor, taken from the stem cell graft. V usage is TRBV6-1 and J usage is TRBJ2-7; 9 bases line up with TRBD1. The clonotype was recovered from a human donor who donated a stem cell graft to a child with combined immunodeficiency. For the CDR3, the DNA is TGTGCCAGCAGCCGGGGGGACAGGGCGTCAGGTATCTGGTACGAGCAGTACTTC. As protein: CASSRGDRASGIWYEQYF.